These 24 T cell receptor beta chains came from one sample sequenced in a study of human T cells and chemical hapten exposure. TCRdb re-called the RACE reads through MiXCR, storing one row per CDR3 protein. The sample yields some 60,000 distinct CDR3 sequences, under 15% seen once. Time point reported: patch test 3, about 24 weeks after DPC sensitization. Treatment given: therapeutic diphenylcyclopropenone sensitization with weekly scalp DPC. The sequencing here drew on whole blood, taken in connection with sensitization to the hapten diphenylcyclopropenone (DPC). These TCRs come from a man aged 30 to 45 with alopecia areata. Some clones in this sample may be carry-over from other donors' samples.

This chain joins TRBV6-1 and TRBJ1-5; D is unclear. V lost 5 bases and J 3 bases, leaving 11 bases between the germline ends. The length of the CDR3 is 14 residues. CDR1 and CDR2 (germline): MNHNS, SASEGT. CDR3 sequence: CASSNNRYNQPQHF. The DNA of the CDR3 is TGTGCCAGCAGTAACAACAGATACAATCAGCCCCAGCATTTT.

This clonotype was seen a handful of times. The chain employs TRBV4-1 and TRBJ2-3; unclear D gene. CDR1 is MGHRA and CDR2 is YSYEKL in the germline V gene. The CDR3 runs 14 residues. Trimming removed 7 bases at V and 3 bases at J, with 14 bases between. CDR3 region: CASTQPENTDTQYF. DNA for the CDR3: TGCGCCAGCACCCAGCCAGAGAATACAGATACGCAGTATTTT.

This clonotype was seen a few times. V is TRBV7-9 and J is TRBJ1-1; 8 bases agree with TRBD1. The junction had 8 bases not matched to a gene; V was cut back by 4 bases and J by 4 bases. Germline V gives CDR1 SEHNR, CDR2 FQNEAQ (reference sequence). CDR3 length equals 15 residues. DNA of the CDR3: TGTGCCAGCAGCTGGGGACAGGCAGTTGGCACTGAAGCTTTCTTT. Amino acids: CASSWGQAVGTEAFF.

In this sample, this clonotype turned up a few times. The DNA of the CDR3 is TGCGCCAGCAGCCAAACGGGGGGAATCGACGGGGAGCTGTTTTTT. Its protein is CASSQTGGIDGELFF. V usage is TRBV4-1 and J usage is TRBJ2-2; 7 positions agree with TRBD2. Germline CDR1 MGHRA, CDR2 YSYEKL. The CDR3 sequence is 15 residues long. V lost 2 bases, J lost 7 bases, and 7 bases stayed unmatched.

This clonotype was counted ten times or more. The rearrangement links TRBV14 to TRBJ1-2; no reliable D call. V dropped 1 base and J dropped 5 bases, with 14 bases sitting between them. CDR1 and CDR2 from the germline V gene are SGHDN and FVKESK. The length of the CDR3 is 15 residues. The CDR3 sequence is CASSQGWTLGYGYTF. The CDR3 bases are TGTGCCAGCAGCCAAGGTTGGACCCTGGGATATGGCTACACCTTC.

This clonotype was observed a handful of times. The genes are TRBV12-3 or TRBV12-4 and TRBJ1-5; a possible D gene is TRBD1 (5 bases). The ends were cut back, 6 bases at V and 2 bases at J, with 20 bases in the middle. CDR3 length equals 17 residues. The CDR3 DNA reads TGTGCCAGCAGCTTGGGTTGGGACCTGACGGGCAATCAGCCCCAGCATTTT. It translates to CASSLGWDLTGNQPQHF.

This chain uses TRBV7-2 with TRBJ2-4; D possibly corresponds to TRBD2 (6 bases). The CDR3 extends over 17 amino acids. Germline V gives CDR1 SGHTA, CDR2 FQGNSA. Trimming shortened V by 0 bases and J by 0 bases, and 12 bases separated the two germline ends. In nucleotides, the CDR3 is TGTGCCAGCAGCTTAGCGAGGAGGGCTCTAGCCAAAAACATTCAGTACTTC. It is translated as CASSLARRALAKNIQYF.

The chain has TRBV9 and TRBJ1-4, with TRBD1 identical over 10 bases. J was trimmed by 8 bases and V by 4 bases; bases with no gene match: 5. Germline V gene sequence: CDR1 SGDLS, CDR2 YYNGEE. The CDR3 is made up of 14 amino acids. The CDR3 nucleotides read TGTGCCAGCAGCCCCGGACAGGGGGGCGAAAAACTGTTTTTT. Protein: CASSPGQGGEKLFF. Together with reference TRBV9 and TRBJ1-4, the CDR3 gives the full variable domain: DSGVTQTPKHLITATGQRVTLRCSPRSGDLSVYWYQQSLDQGLQFLIQYYNGEERAKGNILERFSAQQFPDLHSELNLSSLELGDSALYFCASSPGQGGEKLFFGSGTQLSVL.

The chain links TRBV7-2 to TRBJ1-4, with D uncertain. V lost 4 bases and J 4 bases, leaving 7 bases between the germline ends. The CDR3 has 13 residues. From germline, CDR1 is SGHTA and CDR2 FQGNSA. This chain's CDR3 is CASSSRGNEKLFF. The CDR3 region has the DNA TGTGCCAGCAGCTCCCGGGGTAATGAAAAACTGTTTTTT.

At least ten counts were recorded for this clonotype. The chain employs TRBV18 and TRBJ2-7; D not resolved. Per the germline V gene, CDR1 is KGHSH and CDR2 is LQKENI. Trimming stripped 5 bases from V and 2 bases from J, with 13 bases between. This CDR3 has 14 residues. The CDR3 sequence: CASSEVKSPYEQYF. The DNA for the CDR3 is TGTGCCAGCTCAGAGGTTAAATCCCCCTACGAGCAGTACTTC.

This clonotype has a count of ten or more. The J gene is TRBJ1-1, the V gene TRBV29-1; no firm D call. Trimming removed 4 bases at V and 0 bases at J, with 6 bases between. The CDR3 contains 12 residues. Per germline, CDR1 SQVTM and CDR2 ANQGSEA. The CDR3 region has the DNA TGCAGCGTTGGACGATTGAACACTGAAGCTTTCTTT. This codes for CSVGRLNTEAFF.

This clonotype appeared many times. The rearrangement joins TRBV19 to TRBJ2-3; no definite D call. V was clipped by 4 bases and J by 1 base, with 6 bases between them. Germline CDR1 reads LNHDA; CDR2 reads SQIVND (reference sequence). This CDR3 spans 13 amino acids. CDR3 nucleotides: TGTGCCAGTAGTACCGGACGCACAGATACGCAGTATTTT. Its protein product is CASSTGRTDTQYF.

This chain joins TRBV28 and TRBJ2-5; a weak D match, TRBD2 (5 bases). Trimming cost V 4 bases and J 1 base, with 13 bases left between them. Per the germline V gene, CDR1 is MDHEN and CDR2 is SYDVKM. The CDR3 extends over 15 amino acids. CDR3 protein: CASSSVARFQETQYF. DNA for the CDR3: TGTGCCAGCAGTTCGGTAGCGAGATTCCAAGAGACCCAGTACTTC.

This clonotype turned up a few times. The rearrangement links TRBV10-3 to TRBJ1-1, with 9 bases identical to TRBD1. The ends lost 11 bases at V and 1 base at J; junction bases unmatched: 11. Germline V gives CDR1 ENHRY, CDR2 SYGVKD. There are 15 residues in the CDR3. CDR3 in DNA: TGTGCCGTCTTGGGGGGACAGGGTAGGAACACTGAAGCTTTCTTT. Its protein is CAVLGGQGRNTEAFF.

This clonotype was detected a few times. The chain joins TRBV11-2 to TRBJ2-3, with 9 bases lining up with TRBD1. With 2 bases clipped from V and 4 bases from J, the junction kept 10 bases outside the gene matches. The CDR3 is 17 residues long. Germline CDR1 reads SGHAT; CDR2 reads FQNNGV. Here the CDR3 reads CASSLTPGTGPADTQYF. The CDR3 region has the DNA TGTGCCAGCAGCTTAACGCCAGGGACAGGGCCGGCAGATACGCAGTATTTT.

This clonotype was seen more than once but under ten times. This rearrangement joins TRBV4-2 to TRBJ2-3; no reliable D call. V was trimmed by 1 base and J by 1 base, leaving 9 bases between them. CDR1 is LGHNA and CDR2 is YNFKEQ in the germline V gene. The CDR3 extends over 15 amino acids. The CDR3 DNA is TGTGCCAGCAGCCAAGTCTCCCTAGGCACAGATACGCAGTATTTT. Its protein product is CASSQVSLGTDTQYF.

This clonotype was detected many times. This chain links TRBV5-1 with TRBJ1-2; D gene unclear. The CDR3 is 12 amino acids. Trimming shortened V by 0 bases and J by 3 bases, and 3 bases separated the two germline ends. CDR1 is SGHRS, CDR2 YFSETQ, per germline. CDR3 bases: TGCGCCAGCAGCTTGGGACACTATGGCTACACCTTC. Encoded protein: CASSLGHYGYTF.

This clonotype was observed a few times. CDR3 amino acids: CASKVGGVLSGANVLTF. The DNA of the CDR3 is TGTGCCAGCAAGGTTGGCGGGGTACTCTCTGGGGCCAACGTCCTGACTTTC. This chain connects TRBV12-3 or TRBV12-4 to TRBJ2-6; possible D gene TRBD2, 6 bases. This CDR3 contains 17 residues. The V gene lost 7 bases and the J gene lost 0 bases, with 16 bases spanning the gap.

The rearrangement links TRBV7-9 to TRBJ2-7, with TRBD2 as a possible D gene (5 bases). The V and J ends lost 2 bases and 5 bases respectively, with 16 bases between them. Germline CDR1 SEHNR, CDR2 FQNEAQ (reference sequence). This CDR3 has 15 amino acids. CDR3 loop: CASSLSYRGSDEQYF. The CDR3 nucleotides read TGTGCCAGCAGCTTATCGTATCGGGGATCGGACGAGCAGTACTTC.

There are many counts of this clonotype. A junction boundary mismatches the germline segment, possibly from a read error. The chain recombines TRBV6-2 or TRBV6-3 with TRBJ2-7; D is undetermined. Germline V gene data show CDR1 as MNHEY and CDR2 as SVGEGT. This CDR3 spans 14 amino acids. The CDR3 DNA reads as TGTGCCAGCAGTTACGGGCTAGACTCCGACGAGCAGTACTTC. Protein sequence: CASSYGLDSDEQYF.

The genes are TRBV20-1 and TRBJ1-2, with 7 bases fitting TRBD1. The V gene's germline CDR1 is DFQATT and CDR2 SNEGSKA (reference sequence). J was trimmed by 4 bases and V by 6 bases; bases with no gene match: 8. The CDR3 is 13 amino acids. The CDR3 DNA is TGCAGTGCCGAAAGAGGGACAGCCTATGGCTACACCTTC. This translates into CSAERGTAYGYTF.

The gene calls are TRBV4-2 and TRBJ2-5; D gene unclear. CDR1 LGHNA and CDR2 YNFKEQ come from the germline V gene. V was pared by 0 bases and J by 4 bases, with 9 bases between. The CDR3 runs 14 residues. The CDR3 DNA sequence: TGTGCCAGCAGCCAAGACGTGACCCTAGAGACCCAGTACTTC. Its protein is CASSQDVTLETQYF.

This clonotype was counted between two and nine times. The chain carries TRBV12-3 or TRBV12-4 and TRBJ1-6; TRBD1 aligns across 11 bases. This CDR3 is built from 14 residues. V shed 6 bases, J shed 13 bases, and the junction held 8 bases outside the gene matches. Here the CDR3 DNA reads TGTGCCAGCAGGATCGGGACAGGGGGAGATCCCCTCCACTTT. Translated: CASRIGTGGDPLHF.

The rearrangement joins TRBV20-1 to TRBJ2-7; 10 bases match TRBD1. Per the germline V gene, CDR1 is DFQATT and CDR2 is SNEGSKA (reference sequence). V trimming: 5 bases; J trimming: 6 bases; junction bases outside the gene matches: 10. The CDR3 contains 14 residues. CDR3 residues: CSAHPRDRGSEQYF. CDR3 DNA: TGCAGTGCTCATCCCCGGGACAGGGGCAGCGAGCAGTACTTC.